The 21 T cell receptor beta chains in this list originate from one sample, sequenced in a study of blood T cell repertoires in COVID-19. Sequencing was performed with immunoSEQ multiplex PCR; in TCRdb, only in-frame clones are kept and a portion is missing. The repertoire holds some 180,000 clones, with roughly 80% as singletons. Sample: PBMCs or T cells enriched from blood (not recorded which). The origin of the receptors is a woman aged 60-75 years with acute COVID-19.

The CDR3 spells CAWTTSGNTIYF. Here the CDR3 DNA reads TGTGCCTGGACTACCTCTGGAAACACCATATATTTT. The chain employs TRBV30 and TRBJ1-3, with D unresolved. CDR3 length: 12 amino acids. The ends were cut back, 4 bases at V and 0 bases at J, with 4 bases in the middle. The germline CDR1 and CDR2 sequences are GTSNPN and SVGIG (reference sequence).

V and J are TRBV30 and TRBJ2-1, with 8 positions matching TRBD2. Germline V lookup: CDR1 GTSNPN, CDR2 SVGIG (reference sequence). The CDR3 extends over 16 amino acids. Trimming cost V 3 bases and J 0 bases; bases outside gene matches: 7. The CDR3 DNA reads TGTGCCTGGAGCGGGGGCGGGAGGCTCTCCTACAATGAGCAGTTCTTC. Encoded protein: CAWSGGGRLSYNEQFF.

V is TRBV19 and J is TRBJ1-1, with 7 bases identical to TRBD1. From germline, CDR1 is LNHDA and CDR2 SQIVND (reference sequence). V lost 6 bases to trimming and J lost 3 bases; unmatched junction nucleotides: 4. This CDR3 contains 13 residues. The CDR3 protein is CASSSQGDTEAFF. In DNA form, the CDR3 reads TGTGCCAGTAGCTCGCAGGGGGACACTGAAGCTTTCTTT.

The chain links TRBV10-3 to TRBJ2-5, with no clear D. This CDR3 comprises 15 residues. V dropped 2 bases and J dropped 2 bases, with 12 bases sitting between them. Germline V gives CDR1 ENHRY, CDR2 SYGVKD. CDR3 sequence: CAISEPDGRQETQYF. The CDR3 DNA sequence: TGTGCCATCAGTGAGCCCGATGGCAGGCAAGAGACCCAGTACTTC.

The chain links TRBV11-2 to TRBJ2-5; TRBD2 matches 14 bases. Germline CDR1 and CDR2: SGHAT and FQNNGV. V lost 5 bases to trimming and J lost 7 bases; unmatched junction nucleotides: 9. The CDR3 spans 16 residues. In DNA, the CDR3 is TGTGCCAGCAGCCCCCGACTAGCGGGGGGGCCGGGGACCCAGTACTTC. Translating gives CASSPRLAGGPGTQYF. Filled out from reference TRBV11-2 and TRBJ2-5, the complete variable domain reads EAGVAQSPRYKIIEKRQSVAFWCNPISGHATLYWYQQILGQGPKLLIQFQNNGVVDDSQLPKDRFSAERLKGVDSTLKIQPAKLEDSAVYLCASSPRLAGGPGTQYFGPGTRLLVL.

The chain couples TRBV6-2 or TRBV6-3 to TRBJ1-5; TRBD1 is a possible D gene (6 bases). There are 14 residues in the CDR3. Between the trimmed V and J ends, which lost 5 bases and 8 bases, there was a span of 16 bases. Per germline, CDR1 MNHEY and CDR2 SVGEGT. The DNA for the CDR3 is TGTGCCAGCAGTGCACGGGGGGCTAGAGAGCCCCAGCATTTT. Protein sequence: CASSARGAREPQHF.

This clone was counted only a few times. The chain has TRBV6-5 and TRBJ2-1; 7 bases line up with TRBD1. The CDR3 is 15 amino acids. Germline V gene sequence: CDR1 MNHEY, CDR2 SVGAGI. V was pared by 8 bases and J by 4 bases, with 11 bases of the junction left unmatched. The CDR3 DNA reads TGTGCCAGCCGTAGGATTGGGACAGCTTACAATGAGCAGTTCTTC. Translation: CASRRIGTAYNEQFF.

V gene TRBV6-5 combines with J gene TRBJ1-6; D might be TRBD1 (6 bases). There are 13 residues in the CDR3. From germline, CDR1 is MNHEY and CDR2 SVGAGI. CDR3 bases: TGTGCGGGGGCAGGGGCGAATAATTCACCCCTCCACTTT. Encoded protein: CAGAGANNSPLHF.

The chain has TRBV11-2 and TRBJ2-1; 11 bases map to TRBD2. Germline-derived CDR1 and CDR2 are SGHAT and FQNNGV. V lost 5 bases to trimming and J lost 9 bases; unmatched junction nucleotides: 6. This CDR3 contains 14 residues. The DNA for the CDR3 is TGTGCCAGCAGCCTTAGCGGGGGGGCCATTGAGCAGTTCTTC. Residues: CASSLSGGAIEQFF.

The rearrangement uses TRBV7-8 and TRBJ2-7, with 12 bases that match TRBD2. The CDR3 loop spans 15 amino acids. The V gene end was trimmed by 1 base and the J gene end by 2 bases; junction bases not matched to a gene: 0. CDR1 SGHVS and CDR2 FQNEAQ come from the germline V gene. Here the CDR3 DNA reads TGTGCCAGCAGCTTAGGACTAGCGGGGGCCTACGAGCAGTACGTC. It yields the protein CASSLGLAGAYEQYV.

CDR3 sequence (DNA): TGTGCCAGCAGCGCGGCGGCGGCGGCGGGGCTAAGCTCCTACGAGCAGTACGTC. Translation gives CASSAAAAAGLSSYEQYV. This rearrangement joins TRBV9 to TRBJ2-7; D may be TRBD2 (6 bases). This CDR3 is 18 amino acids long. The germline V and J ends were trimmed by 3 bases and 0 bases, with 22 bases remaining between them. Germline V gene sequence: CDR1 SGDLS, CDR2 YYNGEE.

The chain couples TRBV9 to TRBJ1-5; 7 bases agree with TRBD1. The J segment lost 7 bases and the V segment lost 7 bases, leaving 14 bases of the junction unmatched. The CDR3 has 15 amino acids. The germline gives CDR1 SGDLS, CDR2 YYNGEE. The DNA for the CDR3 is TGTGCCAGCTCCCTAGAGGGGGCAAGAGGACAGCCCCAGCATTTT. It yields the protein CASSLEGARGQPQHF.

This sequence joins TRBV18 and TRBJ1-1; maybe TRBD1 (6 bases). Between the trimmed V and J ends, which lost 2 bases and 1 base, there was a span of 14 bases. CDR1 and CDR2 (germline): KGHSH, LQKENI. The CDR3 spans 16 residues. CDR3 in amino acids: CASSPSRTVWNTEAFF. Written as DNA, the CDR3 is TGTGCCAGCTCACCATCTCGGACAGTGTGGAACACTGAAGCTTTCTTT. Complete variable domain (other parts from reference TRBV18 and TRBJ1-1): NAGVMQNPRHLVRRRGQEARLRCSPMKGHSHVYWYRQLPEEGLKFMVYLQKENIIDESGMPKERFSAEFPKEGPSILRIQQVVRGDSAAYFCASSPSRTVWNTEAFFGQGTRLTVV.

This clone appeared a few times. The chain recombines TRBV4-1 with TRBJ2-2, with D maybe TRBD2 (6 bases). The CDR3 is 15 amino acids. Per germline, CDR1 MGHRA and CDR2 YSYEKL. V was trimmed by 6 bases and J by 6 bases, leaving 17 bases between them. CDR3 DNA: TGCGCCAGCAGGCCCGCGGGAAGGGTTGCCGGGGAGCTGTTTTTT. Protein sequence: CASRPAGRVAGELFF.

The chain has TRBV28 and TRBJ1-1; weak D call: TRBD1 (5 bases). The CDR3 is 12 residues long. Deletions cut 8 bases from V and 8 bases from J, with 15 bases between. The germline CDR1 and CDR2 sequences are MDHEN and SYDVKM. The CDR3: CASVREGLEAFF. In nucleotides, the CDR3 is TGTGCCAGCGTAAGGGAGGGGCTAGAAGCTTTCTTT.

The chain has TRBV7-2 and TRBJ2-1; 12 bases align to TRBD1. Trimming cost V 6 bases and J 12 bases; bases outside gene matches: 12. Germline CDR1 SGHTA, CDR2 FQGNSA. CDR3 size: 15 residues. The CDR3 nucleotides read TGTGCCAGCAGGACTCCGGGACAGGGGGCCCGAGGGCAGTTCTTC. It encodes CASRTPGQGARGQFF.

The chain carries TRBV10-2 and TRBJ1-5; the match to TRBD1 covers 7 bases. Germline loops: CDR1 WSHSY, CDR2 SAAADI. This CDR3 contains 15 residues. J was trimmed by 3 bases and V by 8 bases; bases with no gene match: 10. CDR3 residues: CASHQGVGSNQPQHF. For the CDR3, the DNA is TGCGCCAGCCACCAGGGGGTAGGGTCCAATCAGCCCCAGCATTTT.

V usage is TRBV18 and J usage is TRBJ1-2; D ambiguous. In germline, CDR1 is KGHSH, CDR2 LQKENI. Trimming cost V 8 bases and J 1 base, with 11 bases left between them. The length of the CDR3 is 13 residues. CDR3 sequence reads: CASALGDNYGYTF. CDR3 DNA: TGTGCCAGCGCCCTCGGGGATAACTATGGCTACACCTTC.

The chain is built from TRBV7-2 and TRBJ1-3; TRBD1 agrees at 7 bases. CDR3 length: 16 amino acids. The germline V gene has CDR1 SGHTA and CDR2 FQGNSA. V shed 5 bases and J 4 bases; nucleotides not matched to a gene: 11. For the CDR3, the DNA is TGTGCCAGCAGCATGCGACAGGGAAGATCGGGAAACACCATATATTTT. Translation: CASSMRQGRSGNTIYF.

This sequence joins TRBV3-1 (or the pseudogene TRBV3-2) and TRBJ2-5; D perhaps matches TRBD1 (6 bases). The V end lost 3 bases, the J end lost 6 bases, and 17 bases lay between the germline ends. The CDR3 is 15 residues long. Per the germline V gene, CDR1 is LGHDT and CDR2 is YNNKEL (reference sequence). The DNA of the CDR3 is TGTGCCAGCAGCCAGGTCCCGGACAGCTCAAAGACCCAGTACTTC. Its translation: CASSQVPDSSKTQYF.

The chain combines TRBV6-6 with TRBJ2-7; the match to TRBD1 covers 7 bases. The CDR3 is 14 amino acids. Germline CDR1 reads MNHNY; CDR2 reads SVGAGI (reference sequence). With V trimmed by 2 bases and J by 2 bases, 3 bases remained unmatched. CDR3 amino acids: CASSYGTAPYEQYV. CDR3 nucleotides: TGTGCCAGCAGTTACGGGACAGCCCCCTACGAGCAGTACGTC.